Listed here are 29 T cell receptor beta chains from one sample, sequenced in a study of T cell changes during pregnancy in multiple sclerosis. Clones were sequenced by immunoSEQ multiplex PCR, and TCRdb holds only the in-frame ones, with some missing. The sample shows around 100,000 clones, approximately 90% of them seen only once. Sample: peripheral blood, taken after pregnancy. These receptors all come from a female donor with multiple sclerosis, enrolled in a pregnancy study.

This clone has only one observation. The rearrangement links TRBV7-8 to TRBJ1-2; D is perhaps TRBD1 (6 bases). Germline-derived CDR1 and CDR2 are SGHVS and FQNEAQ. The CDR3 loop spans 14 amino acids. V was clipped by 1 base and J by 2 bases, with 8 bases between them. The CDR3 loop is CASSLGQGNYGYTF. DNA of the CDR3: TGTGCCAGCAGCTTAGGTCAGGGGAACTATGGCTACACCTTC. Full variable domain (outside the CDR3, taken from reference TRBV7-8 and TRBJ1-2): GAGVSQSPRYKVAKRGQDVALRCDPISGHVSLFWYQQALGQGPEFLTYFQNEAQLDKSGLPSDRFFAERPEGSVSTLKIQRTQQEDSAVYLCASSLGQGNYGYTFGSGTRLTVV.

This rearrangement joins TRBV30 to TRBJ2-1, with D hard to call. The V gene's germline CDR1 is GTSNPN and CDR2 SVGIG (reference sequence). Trimming took off 3 bases at V and 10 bases at J, with 10 bases between the two ends. The CDR3 is 11 amino acids. CDR3 DNA sequence: TGTGCCTGGAGGGCCCACCCAGAGCAGTTCTTC. This encodes CAWRAHPEQFF.

The V call is TRBV9, the J call TRBJ2-1, with D possibly TRBD2 on 5 matching bases. V lost 6 bases, J lost 4 bases, and 20 bases lay in between. Germline assignment: CDR1 SGDLS and CDR2 YYNGEE. The CDR3 consists of 16 residues. CDR3 nucleotides: TGTGCCAGCACCCCCGAGGGCGGAAGCCTTTACAATGAGCAGTTCTTC. This sequence encodes CASTPEGGSLYNEQFF.

This chain uses TRBV27 with TRBJ1-4; 8 bases align to TRBD1. Germline V gene data show CDR1 as MNHEY and CDR2 as SMNVEV (reference sequence). The CDR3 consists of 14 residues. V was pared by 6 bases and J by 7 bases, with 7 bases of the junction left unmatched. CDR3 DNA: TGTGCCAGCAGAGCCCAGGGGGCGGGTGAAAAACTGTTTTTT. Translating gives CASRAQGAGEKLFF.

The chain is built from TRBV30 and TRBJ2-2, with 10 positions matching TRBD1. This CDR3 comprises 13 residues. V shed 7 bases, J shed 4 bases, and the junction held 3 bases outside the gene matches. Germline V gene lookup returns CDR1 GTSNPN and CDR2 SVGIG (reference sequence). The CDR3 sequence is CASGTGATGELFF. In DNA, the CDR3 is TGTGCCTCCGGGACAGGGGCCACCGGGGAGCTGTTTTTT.

The J gene is TRBJ2-1, the V gene TRBV30, with a possible D match to TRBD2 (6 bases). Germline values: CDR1 GTSNPN, CDR2 SVGIG (reference sequence). V dropped 0 bases and J dropped 0 bases, with 12 bases sitting between them. The CDR3 contains 16 residues. The CDR3 DNA follows: TGTGCCTGGAGTGTGGGTGGGAGGAGCTCCTACAATGAGCAGTTCTTC. Encoded protein: CAWSVGGRSSYNEQFF. The variable domain in full, with the rest retrieved from reference TRBV30 and TRBJ2-1, is SQTIHQWPATLVQPVGSPLSLECTVEGTSNPNLYWYRQAAGRGLQLLFYSVGIGQISSEVPQNLSASRPQDRQFILSSKKLLLSDSGFYLCAWSVGGRSSYNEQFFGPGTRLTVL.

V is TRBV5-1 and J is TRBJ2-3; 12 bases line up with TRBD2. This CDR3 has 16 residues. CDR1 and CDR2 (germline): SGHRS, YFSETQ. Trimming at V came to 3 bases and at J to 1 base, leaving 3 bases not matched to a gene. The CDR3 protein is CASSSSSGGGTDTQYF. The CDR3 nucleotides are TGCGCCAGCAGCTCTTCTAGCGGGGGGGGCACAGATACGCAGTATTTT.

The V gene is TRBV14, the J gene TRBJ2-2; TRBD1 might be the D (6 bases). V lost 4 bases, J lost 7 bases, and 16 bases lay in between. The germline V gene encodes CDR1 SGHDN and CDR2 FVKESK. The CDR3 runs to 15 residues. The CDR3 sequence: CASSLRKGVHGELFF. DNA for the CDR3: TGTGCCAGCAGCCTCCGGAAGGGGGTCCACGGGGAGCTGTTTTTT. Based on the CDR3 plus reference TRBV14 and TRBJ2-2, the full variable domain is EAGVTQFPSHSVIEKGQTVTLRCDPISGHDNLYWYRRVMGKEIKFLLHFVKESKQDESGMPNNRFLAERTGGTYSTLKVQPAELEDSGVYFCASSLRKGVHGELFFGEGSRLTVL.

The CDR3 here is CASSLEDRVGGNEQYF. The CDR3 DNA reads TGCGCCAGCAGCTTGGAGGACAGGGTTGGGGGGAACGAGCAGTACTTC. This sequence joins TRBV5-1 and TRBJ2-7; 8 nucleotides align to TRBD1. J lost 5 bases, V lost 0 bases, and 10 bases had no gene match. Germline V lookup: CDR1 SGHRS, CDR2 YFSETQ. This CDR3 comprises 16 residues.

V and J are TRBV27 and TRBJ1-5; D is ambiguous. Trimming left V 3 bases short and J 6 bases short, with 9 bases between. This CDR3 region has 13 residues. CDR1 and CDR2 from the germline V gene are MNHEY and SMNVEV (reference sequence). The CDR3 nucleotides read TGTGCCAGCAGTTTTCGGGAGGGTCAGCCCCAGCATTTT. Translation: CASSFREGQPQHF.

The chain joins TRBV6-5 to TRBJ2-5, with 10 bases aligning to TRBD1. V lost 6 bases to trimming and J lost 7 bases; unmatched junction nucleotides: 8. Germline CDR1 is MNHEY and CDR2 is SVGAGI. The CDR3 sequence is 14 residues long. The CDR3, as DNA: TGTGCCAGCAGGGACGACAGGGGGCGGCGGACCCAGTACTTC. It is translated as CASRDDRGRRTQYF.

The chain carries TRBV19 and TRBJ2-1; D is ambiguous. V was cut by 5 bases and J by 6 bases, with 5 bases left in between. Germline V CDR1 and CDR2: LNHDA, SQIVND (reference sequence). The CDR3 extends over 11 amino acids. This CDR3 reads CASSYLNEQFF. In DNA form, the CDR3 reads TGTGCCAGTAGTTATCTCAATGAGCAGTTCTTC.

The V and J genes are TRBV2 and TRBJ1-4, with unresolved D. The germline gives CDR1 SNHLY, CDR2 FYNNEI. V lost 6 bases and J lost 8, with 19 bases in between. The length of the CDR3 is 15 residues. The CDR3 DNA sequence: TGTGCCAGCAGAGCTTACTCCCTGGGAGGGGAAAAACTGTTTTTT. This translates into CASRAYSLGGEKLFF.

This chain joins TRBV7-7 and TRBJ1-1; D not resolved. Trimming cost V 5 bases and J 1 base, with 8 bases left between them. Germline lookup yields CDR1 SSHAT and CDR2 FNYEAQ (reference sequence). This CDR3 is built from 13 residues. The CDR3 DNA sequence: TGTGCCAGCAGCGCAACAGAGAACACTGAAGCTTTCTTT. Residues: CASSATENTEAFF.

The gene calls are TRBV11-2 and TRBJ2-7; 12 nucleotides align to TRBD1. V lost 5 bases and J lost 2; bases outside the gene matches: 4. CDR1 and CDR2 from the germline V gene are SGHAT and FQNNGV. This CDR3 is built from 15 residues. The CDR3 here is CASSRGTGGPYEQYF. As DNA, the CDR3 is TGTGCCAGCAGCCGAGGGACAGGGGGCCCCTACGAGCAGTACTTC. The complete variable domain, with remaining parts taken from reference TRBV11-2 and TRBJ2-7, reads EAGVAQSPRYKIIEKRQSVAFWCNPISGHATLYWYQQILGQGPKLLIQFQNNGVVDDSQLPKDRFSAERLKGVDSTLKIQPAKLEDSAVYLCASSRGTGGPYEQYFGPGTRLTVT.

CDR3 DNA sequence: TGCGCCAGCTCGACTAGCGCGACCTACGAGCAGTACTTC. It is translated as CASSTSATYEQYF. This chain uses TRBV5-1 with TRBJ2-7, with 8 nucleotides matching TRBD2. The CDR3 covers 13 residues. The V gene end was trimmed by 7 bases and the J gene end by 2 bases; junction bases not matched to a gene: 5. The germline gives CDR1 SGHRS, CDR2 YFSETQ.

The chain employs TRBV7-2 and TRBJ1-1; the D is unclear. Germline assignment: CDR1 SGHTA and CDR2 FQGNSA. Trimming removed 2 bases from V and 0 bases from J, with 10 bases in between. The CDR3 has 15 amino acids. The CDR3: CASSLSGRVNTEAFF. Written as DNA, the CDR3 is TGTGCCAGCAGCTTAAGCGGAAGGGTGAACACTGAAGCTTTCTTT.

V is TRBV6-6 and J is TRBJ1-1, with D unclear. V gave up 2 bases and J gave up 11 bases, with 18 bases separating them. CDR1 is MNHNY, CDR2 SVGAGI, per germline (reference sequence). This CDR3 is built from 14 residues. CDR3 sequence (DNA): TGTGCCAGCAGTTACGCGGAGGCGGCCCGAGGGGCTTTCTTT. Protein product: CASSYAEAARGAFF.

The chain employs TRBV4-3 and TRBJ1-2; D may be TRBD1 (6 bases). The germline gives CDR1 LGHNA, CDR2 YSLEER. V lost 4 bases, J lost 4 bases, and 13 bases lay in between. The CDR3 loop spans 14 amino acids. CDR3 nucleotides: TGCGCCAGCAGCCCCCCAGGGGCGGGCTATGGCTACACCTTC. This encodes CASSPPGAGYGYTF.

V is TRBV5-1 and J is TRBJ2-1, with 7 bases that match TRBD1. The CDR3 contains 17 residues. The germline V gene encodes CDR1 SGHRS and CDR2 YFSETQ. The V and J ends lost 2 bases and 9 bases, in that order; junction bases with no gene match: 17. The chain's CDR3 is CASSFPQGFSLGGEQFF. The CDR3 DNA is TGCGCCAGCAGCTTTCCACAGGGGTTCAGTTTAGGTGGTGAGCAGTTCTTC.

The rearrangement uses TRBV29-1 and TRBJ1-2; D may be TRBD1 (5 bases). The CDR3 is 11 amino acids. Deletions cut 8 bases from V and 6 bases from J, with 13 bases between. Germline values: CDR1 SQVTM, CDR2 ANQGSEA. The CDR3 reads CSSREGNGYTF. DNA of the CDR3: TGCAGCTCCAGGGAGGGGAATGGCTACACCTTC. The entire variable domain, with the rest obtained from reference TRBV29-1 and TRBJ1-2, is as follows: SAVISQKPSRDICQRGTSLTIQCQVDSQVTMMFWYRQQPGQSLTLIATANQGSEATYESGFVIDKFPISRPNLTFSTLTVSNMSPEDSSIYLCSSREGNGYTFGSGTRLTVV.

V usage is TRBV5-1 and J usage is TRBJ2-7, with TRBD1 matching 7 bases. The CDR3 contains 14 residues. CDR1 and CDR2 from the germline V gene are SGHRS and YFSETQ. J gave up 4 bases and V 5 bases, and 9 bases lay outside the gene matches. For the CDR3, the DNA is TGCGCCAGCAGACCTGACAGGGTGATATACGAGCAGTACTTC. This sequence encodes CASRPDRVIYEQYF.

This clone was recorded only once. This chain links TRBV6-5 with TRBJ1-5; D not certain. This CDR3 region has 12 residues. The germline V gene encodes CDR1 MNHEY and CDR2 SVGAGI. The germline V and J ends were trimmed by 11 bases and 6 bases, with 14 bases remaining between them. DNA of the CDR3: TGTGCCGCCGGGTTGCTGGGTCAGCCCCAGCATTTT. Protein product: CAAGLLGQPQHF.

The chain couples TRBV6-5 to TRBJ2-2, with 10 nucleotides matching TRBD2. The CDR3 consists of 15 residues. Germline CDR1 and CDR2: MNHEY and SVGAGI. Trimming at V came to 2 bases and at J to 9 bases, leaving 6 bases not matched to a gene. The CDR3 loop reads CASSYKREGHRELFF. CDR3 sequence (DNA): TGTGCCAGCAGTTACAAGCGGGAGGGCCATCGGGAGCTGTTTTTT.

The chain employs TRBV5-1 and TRBJ1-1; 9 bases map to TRBD1. The germline V gene encodes CDR1 SGHRS and CDR2 YFSETQ. The CDR3 has 13 amino acids. V dropped 0 bases and J dropped 8; count of bases not matched to a gene: 2. The CDR3 sequence: CASSLGGTGEAFF. CDR3 bases: TGCGCCAGCAGCTTGGGAGGGACAGGGGAAGCTTTCTTT.

This clone occurred once. The chain has TRBV9 and TRBJ2-3; 8 bases are a match to TRBD2. Losses at the gene ends were 0 bases for V and 2 bases for J; bases not matched to a gene: 8. CDR3 length: 17 residues. Germline V gene data show CDR1 as SGDLS and CDR2 as YYNGEE. CDR3 bases: TGTGCCAGCAGCGTAGGGGGTAGCGGGGCGATCACAGATACGCAGTATTTT. Amino acids: CASSVGGSGAITDTQYF.

This chain links TRBV2 with TRBJ2-7; 7 nucleotides align to TRBD2. Germline V lookup: CDR1 SNHLY, CDR2 FYNNEI. The CDR3 runs to 14 residues. J was trimmed by 2 bases and V by 7 bases; bases with no gene match: 8. Here the CDR3 reads CASKRDDPAYEQYF. In nucleotides, the CDR3 is TGTGCCAGCAAGCGGGACGACCCGGCCTACGAGCAGTACTTC.

The chain is built from TRBV5-1 and TRBJ2-1, with no clear D. The V gene's germline CDR1 is SGHRS and CDR2 YFSETQ. With 6 bases removed from V and 6 bases from J, the gap between germline ends came to 13 bases. CDR3 length equals 13 residues. This chain's CDR3 is CASTLEGGNEQFF. As DNA, the CDR3 is TGCGCCAGCACCCTGGAAGGCGGCAATGAGCAGTTCTTC.

The rearrangement joins TRBV9 to TRBJ1-1; D unresolved. The V end was cut by 0 bases, the J end by 3 bases, with 6 bases between. CDR3 length: 13 amino acids. Germline V gene sequence: CDR1 SGDLS, CDR2 YYNGEE. CDR3 DNA: TGTGCCAGCAGCGTAGCGGTGGACACTGAAGCTTTCTTT. Translation: CASSVAVDTEAFF.